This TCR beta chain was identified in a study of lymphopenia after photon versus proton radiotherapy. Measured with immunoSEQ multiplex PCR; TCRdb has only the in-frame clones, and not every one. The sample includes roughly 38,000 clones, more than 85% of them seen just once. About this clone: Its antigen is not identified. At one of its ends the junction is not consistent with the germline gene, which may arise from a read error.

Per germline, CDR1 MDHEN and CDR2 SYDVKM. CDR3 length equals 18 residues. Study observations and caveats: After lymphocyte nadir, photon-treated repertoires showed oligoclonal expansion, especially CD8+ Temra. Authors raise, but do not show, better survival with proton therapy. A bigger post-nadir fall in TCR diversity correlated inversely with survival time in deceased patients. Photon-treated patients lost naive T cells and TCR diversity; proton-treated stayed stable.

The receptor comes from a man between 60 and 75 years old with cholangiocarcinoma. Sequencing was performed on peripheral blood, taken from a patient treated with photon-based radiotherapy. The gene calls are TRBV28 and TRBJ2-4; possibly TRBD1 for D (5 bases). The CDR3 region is CASKAEIAGALAKDIQYF. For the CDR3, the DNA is TGTGCCAGCAAGGCGGAAATTGCTGGGGCCTTAGCCAAAGACATTCAGTACTTC.